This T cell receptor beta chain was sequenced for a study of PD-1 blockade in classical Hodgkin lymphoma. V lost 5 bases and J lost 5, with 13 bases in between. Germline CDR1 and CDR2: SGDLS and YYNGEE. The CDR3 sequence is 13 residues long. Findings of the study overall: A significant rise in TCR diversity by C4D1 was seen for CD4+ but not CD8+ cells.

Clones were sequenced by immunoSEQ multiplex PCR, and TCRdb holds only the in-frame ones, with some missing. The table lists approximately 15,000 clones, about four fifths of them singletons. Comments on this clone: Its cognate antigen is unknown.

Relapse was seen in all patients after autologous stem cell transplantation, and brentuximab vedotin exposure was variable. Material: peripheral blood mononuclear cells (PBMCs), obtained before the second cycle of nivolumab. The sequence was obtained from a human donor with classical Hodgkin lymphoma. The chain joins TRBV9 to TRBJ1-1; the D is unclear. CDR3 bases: TGTGCCAGCAGTCATCAACATGGAACTGAAGCTTTCTTT. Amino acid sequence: CASSHQHGTEAFF.